One and the same sample provided the 5 T cell receptor beta chains below, sequenced in a study of regulatory T cells in long-lasting Graves disease. Libraries of TCR beta came from iRepertoire HTBI primers plus Arm-PCR of CDR3 regions. TCRdb re-called the multiplex PCR reads through MiXCR, storing one row per CDR3 protein. The data hold almost 350,000 distinct CDR3 sequences, with around 19% observed a single time. Time point in this sample: persistent/refractory GD, antithyroid drugs over 5 years with positive TRAb. Extracted PBMC RNA gave rise to the TCR library. This specimen was peripheral blood mononuclear cells (PBMCs), taken when the disease was refractory, from a patient treated with antithyroid drugs. Every receptor here comes from a female donor with Graves disease.

The sample holds a few counts of this clonotype. The rearrangement joins TRBV28 to TRBJ2-7; 9 bases align to TRBD1. The CDR3 extends over 15 amino acids. Germline V gives CDR1 MDHEN, CDR2 SYDVKM. With 5 bases clipped from V and 3 bases from J, the junction kept 8 bases outside the gene matches. CDR3 coding DNA: TGTGCCAGCAGTCCCCGGGACAGGGCGAACTACGAGCAGTACTTC. Amino acid sequence: CASSPRDRANYEQYF. Variable domain in full (rest from reference TRBV28 and TRBJ2-7): DVKVTQSSRYLVKRTGEKVFLECVQDMDHENMFWYRQDPGLGLRLIYFSYDVKMKEKGDIPEGYSVSREKKERFSLILESASTNQTSMYLCASSPRDRANYEQYFGPGTRLTVT.

This clonotype was seen a few times. This chain uses TRBV27 with TRBJ2-7; no clear D gene. Trimming pared 0 bases from V and 3 bases from J, leaving 9 bases between. The CDR3 covers 14 residues. Germline V CDR1 and CDR2: MNHEY, SMNVEV (reference sequence). The DNA of the CDR3 is TGTGCCAGCAGTTTATCGTTTTCCCACTACGAGCAGTACTTC. This encodes CASSLSFSHYEQYF.

This clonotype has a count of ten or more. V usage is TRBV15 and J usage is TRBJ2-7, with D possibly being TRBD1 (6 bases). The CDR3 consists of 14 residues. V was shortened by 3 bases and J by 1 base, with 10 bases between the two germline ends. From germline, CDR1 is LNHNV and CDR2 YYDKDF (reference sequence). The CDR3 here is CATSRDSLSYEQYF. CDR3 nucleotide sequence: TGTGCCACCAGCAGGGACAGCCTTTCCTACGAGCAGTACTTC.

This clonotype was observed many times. The chain is built from TRBV6-1 and TRBJ1-4; 7 bases fit TRBD1. The junction had 6 bases not matched to a gene; V was cut back by 7 bases and J by 4 bases. The CDR3 covers 14 residues. Germline loops: CDR1 MNHNS, CDR2 SASEGT. The CDR3 DNA sequence: TGTGCCAGCAACTCCGGGACAGTTAATGAAAAACTGTTTTTT. Protein product: CASNSGTVNEKLFF.

The genes are TRBV19 and TRBJ2-7; TRBD1 or TRBD2 may be the D gene (5 bases each). V was clipped by 1 base and J by 2 bases, with 12 bases between them. The CDR3 sequence is 15 residues long. Germline CDR1 and CDR2: LNHDA and SQIVND (reference sequence). The CDR3, as DNA: TGTGCCAGTAGTATAGGGGACGGATCCACCTACGAGCAGTACTTC. It encodes CASSIGDGSTYEQYF.